These 13 T cell receptor beta chains were all obtained from the same sample, sequenced in a study of CD8+ T cells in alopecia areata. Following extraction, RNA underwent reverse transcription to cDNA, which served as the sequencing template. Clones were read by immunoSEQ multiplex PCR, and TCRdb kept only the in-frame ones, dropping some. The sample consists of 150,000 to 200,000 clones, less than 80% of them appearing once. The treatment here: oral pan-JAK inhibitor, 5-10 mg twice daily. The specimen comprised CD4+ T cells sorted from blood, sampled at week 24, from a patient treated with tofacitinib. The receptors shown here come from a human donor with alopecia areata.

This clone was detected a few times. This sequence joins TRBV4-2 and TRBJ2-7; no reliable D call. CDR1 and CDR2 (germline): LGHNA, YNFKEQ. V was shortened by 1 base and J by 0 bases, with 10 bases between the two germline ends. The CDR3 is 15 residues long. In DNA form, the CDR3 reads TGTGCCAGCAGCCAAGGGGTTAGTCGCTCCTACGAGCAGTACTTC. Its translation: CASSQGVSRSYEQYF.

V and J are TRBV29-1 and TRBJ2-5; D gene ambiguous. The germline V gene encodes CDR1 SQVTM and CDR2 ANQGSEA. Deletions cut 0 bases from V and 9 bases from J, with 11 bases between. CDR3 length equals 12 residues. CDR3 amino acids: CSVEELKTAQYF. In nucleotides, the CDR3 is TGCAGCGTTGAAGAACTGAAAACGGCCCAGTACTTC.

This clone showed up just a few times. A junction end diverges from the germline sequence, so it may reflect a read error. J is TRBJ2-4 and V is TRBV29-1, with no clear D. Per the germline V gene, CDR1 is SQVTM and CDR2 is ANQGSEA. The CDR3 runs to 12 residues. DNA for the CDR3: TGCAGCGTTTCTACCTCCGGGCAAAACGCCGACTTC. Its translation is CSVSTSGQNADF. The full variable domain, rest sourced from reference TRBV29-1 and TRBJ2-4, is SAVISQKPSRDICQRGTSLTIQCQVDSQVTMMFWYRQQPGQSLTLIATANQGSEATYESGFVIDKFPISRPNLTFSTLTVSNMSPEDSSIYLCSVSTSGQNADFGAGTRLSVL.

This chain links TRBV29-1 with TRBJ2-2; D is unclear. The CDR3 consists of 18 residues. Germline CDR1 and CDR2: SQVTM and ANQGSEA. V was shortened by 0 bases and J by 4 bases, with 21 bases between the two germline ends. For the CDR3, the DNA is TGCAGCGTTGAAGAGGGTGATAGCCCAGGAAAGTCCACCGGGGAGCTGTTTTTT. It encodes CSVEEGDSPGKSTGELFF.

This chain connects TRBV29-1 to TRBJ1-2, with 11 bases matching TRBD1. Per germline, CDR1 SQVTM and CDR2 ANQGSEA. V was clipped by 6 bases and J by 6 bases; unmatched bases: 6. CDR3 length: 13 residues. The CDR3: CSVRTGGKDGYTF. CDR3 DNA sequence: TGCAGCGTCCGGACAGGGGGCAAGGATGGCTACACCTTC.

This chain uses TRBV27 with TRBJ1-2, with TRBD1 as a possible D gene (5 bases). With 11 bases removed from V and 3 bases from J, the gap between germline ends came to 13 bases. CDR1 is MNHEY, CDR2 SMNVEV, per germline (reference sequence). The CDR3 extends over 12 amino acids. For the CDR3, the DNA is TGTGCCGTCAGGCGGGACCACTATGGCTACACCTTC. Translated, it gives CAVRRDHYGYTF.

The chain combines TRBV30 with TRBJ2-5; D is possibly TRBD1 (6 bases). The V end lost 4 bases, the J end lost 0 bases, and 9 bases lay between the germline ends. This CDR3 is built from 13 residues. In germline, CDR1 is GTSNPN, CDR2 SVGIG (reference sequence). The CDR3: CAWIRDNQETQYF. Written as DNA, the CDR3 is TGTGCCTGGATTCGGGACAACCAAGAGACCCAGTACTTC.

The V and J genes are TRBV7-9 and TRBJ1-1; 7 nucleotides match TRBD1. CDR1 and CDR2 (germline): SEHNR, FQNEAQ (reference sequence). The CDR3 runs to 15 residues. The junction had 8 bases not matched to a gene; V was cut back by 1 base and J by 6 bases. The CDR3 loop reads CASSLEGRQGAEAFF. CDR3 DNA sequence: TGTGCCAGCAGCTTAGAGGGGCGGCAGGGGGCTGAAGCTTTCTTT.

This clone was observed a handful of times. This chain links TRBV29-1 with TRBJ2-4, with 9 bases that match TRBD1. V trimming: 6 bases; J trimming: 7 bases; junction bases outside the gene matches: 4. The germline gives CDR1 SQVTM, CDR2 ANQGSEA. The CDR3 contains 12 residues. The CDR3 DNA sequence: TGCAGCGTAGGGACAGGGCGGAACATTCAGTACTTC. It is translated as CSVGTGRNIQYF.

V is TRBV9 and J is TRBJ1-2; tentatively, D is TRBD1 (5 bases). The CDR3 loop spans 16 amino acids. Germline V CDR1 and CDR2: SGDLS, YYNGEE. V lost 0 bases and J lost 3, with 15 bases in between. CDR3 bases: TGTGCCAGCAGCGTAGTCTTGGGAAGGGGTGACTATGGCTACACCTTC. Residues: CASSVVLGRGDYGYTF.

The chain has TRBV7-2 and TRBJ2-7; tentative D call: TRBD2 (5 bases). This CDR3 contains 15 residues. Germline lookup yields CDR1 SGHTA and CDR2 FQGNSA. V lost 1 base, J lost 3 bases, and 13 bases lay in between. CDR3 amino acids: CASSLVERGGYEQYF. Here the CDR3 DNA reads TGTGCCAGCAGCTTAGTAGAGAGAGGAGGCTACGAGCAGTACTTC.

The genes are TRBV2 and TRBJ2-1; 7 nucleotides align to TRBD1. The CDR3 consists of 13 residues. Germline V gives CDR1 SNHLY, CDR2 FYNNEI. V lost 8 bases and J lost 4; bases outside the gene matches: 5. The CDR3 loop reads CASARDSYNEQFF. Written as DNA, the CDR3 is TGTGCCAGCGCAAGGGACAGTTACAATGAGCAGTTCTTC.

The CDR3 spells CASRGAGVYEQYF. Here the CDR3 DNA reads TGTGCCAGCAGGGGGGCCGGAGTCTACGAGCAGTACTTC. The chain is built from TRBV6-5 and TRBJ2-7; tentatively, D is TRBD1 (6 bases). The CDR3 is 13 amino acids. Trimming took 6 bases from V and 3 from J, leaving 12 bases between them. Germline V gives CDR1 MNHEY, CDR2 SVGAGI.